The next 21 T cell receptor beta chains were all read from a single sample in a study of T-cell memory formation after mild COVID-19. TCRdb re-called the 5' RACE reads through MiXCR, storing one row per CDR3 protein. The sample records 300,000 to 400,000 distinct CDR3 sequences, roughly 14% being singletons. Sequenced sample: PBMCs or a T cell subset sorted from them (not recorded which). The receptors were sampled from a man aged 18 to 35 who had mild COVID-19 (a few samples of this study predate the infection). Cell type and time point are not known.

This clonotype was recorded a few times. The chain joins TRBV4-3 to TRBJ2-1, with D possibly TRBD1 on 6 matching bases. The germline gives CDR1 LGHNA, CDR2 YSLEER. V was pared by 1 base and J by 4 bases, with 11 bases between. The CDR3 consists of 15 residues. The CDR3 loop reads CASSQGRDMYNEQFF. The CDR3 coding sequence is TGCGCCAGCAGCCAAGGCCGGGACATGTACAATGAGCAGTTCTTC.

This clonotype occurred a few times. The CDR3 DNA sequence: TGCGCCAGCAGCCAAGAGAGCGGGGCCTCAAAACCCTATACGCAGTATTTT. Its translation is CASSQESGASKPYTQYF. This sequence joins TRBV4-3 and TRBJ2-3; 7 bases map to TRBD2. This CDR3 has 17 residues. Germline V gene sequence: CDR1 LGHNA, CDR2 YSLEER. V shed 0 bases and J 7 bases; nucleotides not matched to a gene: 13.

The chain links TRBV18 to TRBJ1-3; TRBD1 might be the D (6 bases). The CDR3 sequence is 17 residues long. Per the germline V gene, CDR1 is KGHSH and CDR2 is LQKENI. Trimming left V 2 bases short and J 3 bases short, with 17 bases between. CDR3 sequence reads: CASSPGGGGADGNTIYF. In DNA form, the CDR3 reads TGTGCCAGCTCACCAGGTGGCGGGGGCGCAGATGGAAACACCATATATTTT.

The chain combines TRBV3-1 with TRBJ2-7; TRBD1 agrees at 8 bases. The J segment lost 2 bases and the V segment lost 2 bases, leaving 5 bases of the junction unmatched. Germline loops: CDR1 LGHDT, CDR2 YNNKEL (reference sequence). CDR3 length: 15 amino acids. CDR3 DNA: TGTGCCAGCAGCCAATCTAGGACAGGGACCTACGAGCAGTACTTC. Translation: CASSQSRTGTYEQYF.

This clonotype has more than one count but fewer than ten. The V call is TRBV6-1, the J call TRBJ2-1; 12 bases agree with TRBD2. This CDR3 comprises 17 residues. V shed 7 bases, J shed 0 bases, and the junction held 7 bases outside the gene matches. CDR1 is MNHNS and CDR2 is SASEGT in the germline V gene. CDR3 protein: CASTRLAGANSYNEQFF. Here the CDR3 DNA reads TGTGCCAGCACCCGACTAGCGGGGGCCAACTCCTACAATGAGCAGTTCTTC.

This clonotype has ten or more counts. The chain recombines TRBV7-2 with TRBJ2-1, with a tentative D call TRBD2 (6 bases). V dropped 1 base and J dropped 3 bases, with 10 bases sitting between them. Germline CDR1 SGHTA, CDR2 FQGNSA. CDR3 length: 15 residues. In DNA, the CDR3 is TGTGCCAGCAGCTTAGTTGGGGGGTACTACAATGAGCAGTTCTTC. Encoded protein: CASSLVGGYYNEQFF.

The chain uses TRBV5-1 and TRBJ2-2; 8 nucleotides match TRBD2. CDR3 length: 18 residues. V trimming: 2 bases; J trimming: 5 bases; junction bases outside the gene matches: 14. Germline V gene data show CDR1 as SGHRS and CDR2 as YFSETQ. In DNA form, the CDR3 reads TGCGCCAGCAGCTTCTCGGGGGGGAATCAACAGGGAACCGGGGAGCTGTTTTTT. Translation: CASSFSGGNQQGTGELFF.

CDR3 protein: CAISASGTQETQYF. CDR3 nucleotides: TGTGCCATCAGTGCATCAGGGACCCAAGAGACCCAGTACTTC. V gene TRBV10-3 combines with J gene TRBJ2-5, with D possibly called TRBD1 or TRBD2 (5 bases each). Trimming left V 4 bases short and J 1 base short, with 10 bases between. The germline gives CDR1 ENHRY, CDR2 SYGVKD. This CDR3 has 14 amino acids.

V is TRBV5-1 and J is TRBJ1-1, with D possibly TRBD1 on 6 matching bases. This CDR3 has 13 residues. The germline gives CDR1 SGHRS, CDR2 YFSETQ. V was shortened by 4 bases and J by 6 bases, with 13 bases between the two germline ends. The CDR3 region has the DNA TGCGCCAGCAGCCACGACAGGAGCTCTGAAGCTTTCTTT. It yields the protein CASSHDRSSEAFF. The variable domain in full, completed from reference TRBV5-1 and TRBJ1-1, reads KAGVTQTPRYLIKTRGQQVTLSCSPISGHRSVSWYQQTPGQGLQFLFEYFSETQRNKGNFPGRFSGRQFSNSRSEMNVSTLELGDSALYLCASSHDRSSEAFFGQGTRLTVV.

The sample holds a few counts of this clonotype. The chain employs TRBV6-6 and TRBJ2-1, with 13 bases that match TRBD2. The CDR3 has 17 amino acids. V lost 6 bases and J lost 0; bases outside the gene matches: 5. Looked up from germline, CDR1 is MNHNY and CDR2 is SVGAGI (reference sequence). CDR3 region: CASRGTSGVSSYNEQFF. In DNA, the CDR3 is TGTGCCAGCAGGGGGACTAGCGGGGTGAGCTCCTACAATGAGCAGTTCTTC.

V gene TRBV24-1 combines with J gene TRBJ2-2, with 7 bases fitting TRBD1. With 4 bases clipped from V and 4 bases from J, the junction kept 8 bases outside the gene matches. CDR1 and CDR2 from the germline V gene are KGHDR and SFDVKD. This CDR3 comprises 16 residues. CDR3 in amino acids: CATSDQGQAPTGELFF. The DNA of the CDR3 is TGTGCCACCAGTGACCAAGGACAGGCCCCCACCGGGGAGCTGTTTTTT.

The sample holds a few counts of this clonotype. J is TRBJ1-4 and V is TRBV4-1, with D hard to call. Trimming stripped 3 bases from V and 4 bases from J, with 9 bases between. The CDR3 has 14 amino acids. The germline V gene has CDR1 MGHRA and CDR2 YSYEKL. The chain's CDR3 is CASSQQGSNEKLFF. In DNA, the CDR3 is TGCGCCAGCAGCCAGCAAGGGAGTAATGAAAAACTGTTTTTT.

This sequence joins TRBV3-1 and TRBJ1-5; TRBD1 matches 7 bases. Germline V gene lookup returns CDR1 LGHDT and CDR2 YNNKEL (reference sequence). The CDR3 totals 16 residues. V was pared by 0 bases and J by 6 bases, with 8 bases of the junction left unmatched. The CDR3 here is CASSQDSQGGGQPQHF. CDR3 bases: TGTGCCAGCAGCCAAGATTCTCAGGGGGGGGGTCAGCCCCAGCATTTT.

CDR3 bases: TGCGCCAGCAGCCAAGACTCCTGGGGGCAGTTCTTC. This codes for CASSQDSWGQFF. The V gene is TRBV4-1, the J gene TRBJ2-1; D remains ambiguous. CDR1 and CDR2 (germline): MGHRA, YSYEKL. V dropped 0 bases and J dropped 12 bases, with 9 bases sitting between them. This CDR3 comprises 12 residues.

This clonotype was counted only a few times. The rearrangement joins TRBV11-2 to TRBJ2-7; the D gene is possibly TRBD1 (5 bases). The germline V gene has CDR1 SGHAT and CDR2 FQNNGV. V was pared by 7 bases and J by 6 bases, with 13 bases between. This CDR3 comprises 12 residues. The CDR3 sequence: CASNAGMGEQYF. The CDR3 nucleotides are TGTGCCAGCAATGCAGGGATGGGCGAGCAGTACTTC.

This clonotype was counted ten times or more. This chain uses TRBV27 with TRBJ2-3; no reliable D call. Germline-derived CDR1 and CDR2 are MNHEY and SMNVEV (reference sequence). Trimming took off 6 bases at V and 2 bases at J, with 12 bases between the two ends. There are 14 residues in the CDR3. CDR3: CASSRTRYTDTQYF. The CDR3 coding sequence is TGTGCCAGCAGCCGGACCAGGTACACAGATACGCAGTATTTT.

This clonotype was seen more than once but under ten times. V is TRBV7-8 and J is TRBJ2-5, with D unclear. The V and J ends lost 1 base and 2 bases respectively, with 5 bases between them. Germline CDR1 and CDR2: SGHVS and FQNEAQ. The length of the CDR3 is 13 residues. CDR3 sequence: CASSLGHQETQYF. The DNA for the CDR3 is TGTGCCAGCAGCTTAGGGCATCAAGAGACCCAGTACTTC.

This clonotype appeared a few times. The chain uses TRBV24-1 and TRBJ1-5, with a tentative D call TRBD1 (6 bases). The germline V gene has CDR1 KGHDR and CDR2 SFDVKD. This CDR3 is 15 amino acids long. V was pared by 4 bases and J by 4 bases, with 13 bases between. The CDR3 here is CATSDGGAGNQPQHF. The DNA of the CDR3 is TGTGCCACCAGTGACGGGGGCGCGGGAAATCAGCCCCAGCATTTT.

This clonotype was seen a few times. The V and J genes are TRBV5-1 and TRBJ1-2, with a weak D call TRBD1 (5 bases). Trimming removed 3 bases from V and 6 bases from J, with 12 bases in between. This CDR3 has 13 amino acids. Germline V lookup: CDR1 SGHRS, CDR2 YFSETQ. In DNA form, the CDR3 reads TGCGCCAGCAGCTGGCGGGGGGACGATGGCTACACCTTC. Translating gives CASSWRGDDGYTF.

This clonotype has more than one count but fewer than ten. The chain has TRBV7-9 and TRBJ2-4; TRBD2 matches at 7 bases. Looked up from germline, CDR1 is SEHNR and CDR2 is FQNEAQ (reference sequence). This CDR3 spans 17 amino acids. J lost 0 bases, V lost 7 bases, and 12 bases had no gene match. This CDR3 is CASNPLGSGVAKNIQYF. CDR3 sequence (DNA): TGTGCCAGCAACCCACTGGGGAGCGGGGTAGCCAAAAACATTCAGTACTTC.

The CDR3 DNA sequence: TGTGCCAGCAGTTACTCGACAAATGGACTAGCGGGAGGGGGGTTCTTC. Amino acids: CASSYSTNGLAGGGFF. This chain joins TRBV6-5 and TRBJ2-1, with 15 nucleotides matching TRBD2. Germline V gene sequence: CDR1 MNHEY, CDR2 SVGAGI. This CDR3 has 16 residues. V was pared by 0 bases and J by 15 bases, with 9 bases of the junction left unmatched.